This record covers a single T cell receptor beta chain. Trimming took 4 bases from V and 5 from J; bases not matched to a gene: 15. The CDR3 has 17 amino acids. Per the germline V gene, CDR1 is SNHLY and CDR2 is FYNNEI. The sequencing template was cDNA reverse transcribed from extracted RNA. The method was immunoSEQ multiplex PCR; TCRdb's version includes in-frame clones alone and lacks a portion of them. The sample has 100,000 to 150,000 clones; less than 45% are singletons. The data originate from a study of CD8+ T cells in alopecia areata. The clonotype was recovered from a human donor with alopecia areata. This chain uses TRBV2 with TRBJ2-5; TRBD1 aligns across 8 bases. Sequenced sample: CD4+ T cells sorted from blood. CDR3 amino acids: CASSGRPGGALQETQYF. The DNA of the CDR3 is TGTGCCAGCAGTGGTCGTCCAGGGGGCGCCCTCCAGGAGACCCAGTACTTC.